These 2 T cell receptor beta chains came from one sample sequenced in a study of vaccination and CD4 T cells after COVID-19. These receptors are not linked to any known antigen. Treatment indicated: approximately 9-day PBMC culture with coronavirus spike peptide pools or control peptides (ViraFEST assay). Before the COVID-19 pandemic (2011-2018), CD4+ T cells were obtained from the unexposed donor. CD4+ T cells that had been cultured provided DNA sequenced with the Oncomine TCR Beta short-read assay. A single record per CDR3 protein comes from TCRdb applying MiXCR to the PCR reads. The table includes over 7,000 distinct CDR3 sequences, 35% detected once. The sequencing input was CD4+ T cells from blood, cultured in vitro. These receptor sequences come from a human donor in good health.

This chain connects TRBV30 to TRBJ2-4; TRBD2 agrees at 13 bases. The CDR3 runs 14 residues. Trimming at V came to 2 bases and at J to 10 bases, leaving 5 bases not matched to a gene. Per the germline V gene, CDR1 is GTSNPN and CDR2 is SVGIG (reference sequence). The CDR3 region has the DNA TGTGCCTGGAGTAGGACTAGCGGGGGCGGGATTCAGTACTTC. It codes for CAWSRTSGGGIQYF.

The CDR3 protein is CASRRGGSTGELFF. CDR3 nucleotide sequence: TGTGCCAGTAGAAGGGGGGGGAGCACCGGGGAGCTGTTTTTT. The V call is TRBV19, the J call TRBJ2-2, with D tentatively TRBD2 (7 bases). The germline CDR1 and CDR2 sequences are LNHDA and SQIVND (reference sequence). Between the trimmed V and J ends, which lost 6 bases and 4 bases, there was a span of 12 bases. CDR3 length equals 14 residues.